The rows below give T cell receptor beta chains drawn from one sample of a study of cytomegalovirus exposure and HLA in healthy donors. Sequencing was performed with immunoSEQ multiplex PCR; in TCRdb, only in-frame clones are kept and a portion is missing. The data contain 50,000 to 65,000 clones, 85% to 95% of them singletons. Sequencing was done on a sample of PBMCs. These receptor sequences come from a woman aged 18-29 years in good health and CMV-seropositive. The conserved cysteine and the conserved F or W are not part of the CDR3 here. The order of the fields is clone size, V gene, J gene, D gene, CDR3 protein. A D gene is named only where the DNA matches it firmly. A row's size may be missing; if present it is once, few, many or a size class.

clone size: -; V gene: TRBV7-2; J gene: TRBJ2-3; D gene: TRBD2; CDR3 protein: ASSLTAGASSDTQY
clone size: -; V gene: TRBV29-1; J gene: TRBJ1-1; D gene: TRBD1; CDR3 protein: SVGQGRGEAF
clone size: -; V gene: TRBV6-5; J gene: TRBJ2-7; D gene: TRBD2; CDR3 protein: ASSLRLAGGPEQY
clone size: -; V gene: TRBV4-1; J gene: TRBJ2-3; D gene: TRBD2; CDR3 protein: ASSQDGGGGTTDTQY
clone size: -; V gene: TRBV5-6; J gene: TRBJ1-2; D gene: TRBD1; CDR3 protein: ASSSPGQGLNYGYT
clone size: -; V gene: TRBV30; J gene: TRBJ1-6; D gene: TRBD1; CDR3 protein: AWSGTGTGGGSPLH
clone size: few; V gene: TRBV27; J gene: TRBJ1-2; D gene: -; CDR3 protein: ASSSGQFGYT
clone size: -; V gene: TRBV7-3; J gene: TRBJ2-1; D gene: -; CDR3 protein: ASSLKGDGEQF
clone size: once; V gene: TRBV6-1; J gene: TRBJ2-6; D gene: -; CDR3 protein: ATPAGGANVLT
clone size: -; V gene: TRBV2; J gene: TRBJ1-1; D gene: -; CDR3 protein: ASILDRNTEAF
clone size: -; V gene: TRBV6-5; J gene: TRBJ2-7; D gene: TRBD2; CDR3 protein: ASRPSGRAFYEQY